This T cell receptor beta chain was recorded in a study of cytomegalovirus exposure and HLA in healthy donors. General study findings and limits: As a later analysis showed, a missense DCLRE1C variant was linked to trimming of TCR beta V- and J-genes.

About this clone itself: What it recognizes is unknown.

Germline CDR1 MNHNS, CDR2 SASEGT. The CDR3 is 14 amino acids. Between the trimmed V and J ends, which lost 2 bases and 2 bases, there was a span of 9 bases. PCR was performed using 60 Vbeta and 13 Jbeta primers. Profiling relied on immunoSEQ multiplex PCR, and the TCRdb table lists in-frame clones only, not all of them. The table lists 140,000 to 150,000 clones, less than 85% of them singletons. The clonotype comes from a woman in her fifties or sixties in good health and CMV-seropositive. Sequenced sample: PBMCs. The gene calls are TRBV6-1 and TRBJ2-5; TRBD2 is a possible D gene (6 bases). CDR3 DNA: TGTGCCAGCAGTGAACCGACTAGGCAAGAGACCCAGTACTTC. Protein sequence: CASSEPTRQETQYF.